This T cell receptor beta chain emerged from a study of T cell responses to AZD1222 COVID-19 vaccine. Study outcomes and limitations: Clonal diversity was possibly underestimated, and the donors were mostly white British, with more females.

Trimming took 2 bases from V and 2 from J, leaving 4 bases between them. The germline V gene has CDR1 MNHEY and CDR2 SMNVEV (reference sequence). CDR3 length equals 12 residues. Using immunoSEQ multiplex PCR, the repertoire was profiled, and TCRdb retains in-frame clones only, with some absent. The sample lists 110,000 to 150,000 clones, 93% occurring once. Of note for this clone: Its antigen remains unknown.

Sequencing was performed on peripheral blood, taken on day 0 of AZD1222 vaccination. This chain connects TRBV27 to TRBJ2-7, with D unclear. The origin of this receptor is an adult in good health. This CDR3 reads CASSLLTYEQYF. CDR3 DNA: TGTGCCAGCAGTTTACTAACCTACGAGCAGTACTTC.